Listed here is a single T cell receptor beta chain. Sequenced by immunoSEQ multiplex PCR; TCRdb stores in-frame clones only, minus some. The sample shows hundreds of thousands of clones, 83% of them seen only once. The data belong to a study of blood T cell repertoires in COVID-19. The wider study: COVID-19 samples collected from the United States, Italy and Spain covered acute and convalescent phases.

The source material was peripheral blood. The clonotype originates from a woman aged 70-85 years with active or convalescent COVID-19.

The CDR3 region has the DNA TGTGCCAGCAGCTTCGGGGACACCTCTAGCACAGATACGCAGTATTTT. Protein: CASSFGDTSSTDTQYF. The chain carries TRBV5-5 and TRBJ2-3, with D possibly being TRBD1 (6 bases). This CDR3 contains 16 residues. The germline CDR1 and CDR2 sequences are SGHKS and YYEKEE (reference sequence). With 2 bases removed from V and 0 bases from J, the gap between germline ends came to 13 bases.